This record looks at one TCR beta chain sequence and its context. V lost 0 bases, J lost 7 bases, and 16 bases lay in between. Germline V gives CDR1 SGHRS, CDR2 YFSETQ. The CDR3 runs 16 residues. The data derive from a study of neoadjuvant anti-PD-1 for oral cavity cancer. Only in-frame clones appear in the TCRdb table, and some are missing; sequencing was by immunoSEQ multiplex PCR. Among over 65,000 clones, approximately 87% were seen once, and the ten largest hold approximately 2.8%. Time point reported: after neoadjuvant nivolumab, at surgical resection. The source was PBMCs, collected after nivolumab (anti-PD-1) treatment. The TCR was taken from a person between 35 and 79 years old with oral cavity squamous cell carcinoma. The chain joins TRBV5-1 to TRBJ1-4; D may be TRBD1 (6 bases). Here the CDR3 reads CASSLESGQRVEKLFF. The CDR3 DNA reads TGCGCCAGCAGCTTGGAATCGGGACAAAGAGTTGAAAAACTGTTTTTT. Filled out from reference TRBV5-1 and TRBJ1-4, the complete variable domain reads KAGVTQTPRYLIKTRGQQVTLSCSPISGHRSVSWYQQTPGQGLQFLFEYFSETQRNKGNFPGRFSGRQFSNSRSEMNVSTLELGDSALYLCASSLESGQRVEKLFFGSGTQLSVL.